The subject of this entry is one TCR beta chain. Its antigen is still unknown. The sample originates from a study of cytomegalovirus exposure and HLA in healthy donors. Study-level points and caveats: Associated with cytomegalovirus, according to the listing, were 150 to 200 TCR beta chains. As confirmed in vitro, a few CMV-associated chains were specific for CMV antigens. Rare TCR sequences dominated, though some public TCRs recurred in many donors. Subsequent analysis of the approximately 120 validation repertoires found a tendency for first-cohort TCR clusters to co-occur.

Repertoires were generated with immunoSEQ multiplex PCR, while TCRdb's copy carries only in-frame clones and drops some. The sample has about 190,000 clones, roughly 84% seen once. Trimming took off 3 bases at V and 3 bases at J, with 24 bases between the two ends. The CDR3 length is 19 residues. Per germline, CDR1 ENHRY and CDR2 SYGVKD. This receptor was identified in a man younger than 35 in good health and CMV-seropositive. This rearrangement joins TRBV10-3 to TRBJ1-5, with D possibly being TRBD1 (5 bases). Sequencing used PBMCs. The CDR3 region has the DNA TGTGCCATCAGTGACGGGCCCGGGCGGGGGACGGGAAACAATCAGCCCCAGCATTTT. Translation: CAISDGPGRGTGNNQPQHF.